This entry lists 2 T cell receptor beta chains sequenced from one sample in a study of control samples from healthy donors and cancer patients. TCRdb's copy holds only in-frame clones and misses some; the assay was immunoSEQ multiplex PCR. The repertoire has about 410,000 clones, 80% to 95% of them found once; the top ten carry around 6.4%. Sequenced material: PBMCs. The receptors derive from a man aged 35-49 years with head and neck cancer.

The chain has TRBV27 and TRBJ2-3, with a tentative D call TRBD1 (5 bases). CDR1 and CDR2 (germline): MNHEY, SMNVEV (reference sequence). The CDR3 has 18 amino acids. V was trimmed by 2 bases and J by 2 bases, leaving 20 bases between them. The CDR3 reads CASSLVRAPTNPTDTQYF. In DNA form, the CDR3 reads TGTGCCAGCAGTTTAGTCAGGGCCCCAACCAACCCCACAGATACGCAGTATTTT.

This rearrangement joins TRBV2 to TRBJ2-7, with a weak D call TRBD1 (6 bases). The CDR3 totals 13 residues. The V gene lost 8 bases and the J gene lost 7 bases, with 18 bases spanning the gap. CDR1 and CDR2 (germline): SNHLY, FYNNEI. The CDR3 sequence is CASPYQAGEEQYF. The CDR3 region has the DNA TGTGCCAGCCCCTACCAGGCAGGGGAAGAGCAGTACTTC.